This T cell receptor (beta chain) appears in the sequencing data of a study of T cell responses to AZD1222 COVID-19 vaccine. The study's findings and limits: Compared with day 0, the breadth and depth of the Spike-specific TCR repertoire rose significantly after two doses of AZD1222. CD4 TCRs covered the whole spike, strongest at regions 160-218 and 743-854.

Comments on this clone: Its antigen is currently unknown.

The assay was immunoSEQ multiplex PCR, and TCRdb's table has in-frame clones only and misses some. This sample has 95,000 to 110,000 clones; about 87% occur once, and the top ten carry around 8.7%. The sequence was collected from an adult in good health. The starting material was peripheral blood, obtained on day 0 of AZD1222 vaccination.

CDR3 residues: CASKARGWAKNIQYF. The CDR3, as DNA: TGTGCCAGCAAAGCGAGGGGATGGGCCAAAAACATTCAGTACTTC. The gene calls are TRBV28 and TRBJ2-4, with D perhaps TRBD1 or TRBD2 (5 bases each). Germline lookup yields CDR1 MDHEN and CDR2 SYDVKM. The length of the CDR3 is 15 residues. V lost 7 bases to trimming and J lost 1 base, with 14 bases between them.